The text below deals with one TCR beta chain. Antigen: not known. The record originates from a study of cytomegalovirus exposure and HLA in healthy donors. Study observations and caveats: For most TCR beta V segments, an earlier analysis put the productive rate at about 87% or about 30% of the time. Accurate prediction of HLA-A and HLA-B alleles (for most subjects) was reportedly achieved from TCR beta sequences. Some public TCRs appeared in many individuals, while most sequences were rare. According to the study, roughly 160 TCR beta chains were cytomegalovirus-associated.

In the PCR, 60 Vbeta and 13 Jbeta primers were used. The protocol was immunoSEQ multiplex PCR, while the TCRdb copy is restricted to in-frame clones and leaves out a portion. The sample lists approximately 160,000 clones, approximately 85% occurring once. CDR1 is SGHAT, CDR2 FQNNGV, per germline. With 4 bases removed from V and 0 bases from J, the gap between germline ends came to 7 bases. The CDR3 contains 15 residues. The rearrangement links TRBV11-2 to TRBJ2-6; D gene ambiguous. Sequencing was done on a sample of PBMCs. This sequence originates from a girl under 18 in good health and CMV-seropositive. The CDR3 nucleotides read TGTGCCAGCAGCTCCTCGTACTCTGGGGCCAACGTCCTGACTTTC. This gives the protein CASSSSYSGANVLTF.